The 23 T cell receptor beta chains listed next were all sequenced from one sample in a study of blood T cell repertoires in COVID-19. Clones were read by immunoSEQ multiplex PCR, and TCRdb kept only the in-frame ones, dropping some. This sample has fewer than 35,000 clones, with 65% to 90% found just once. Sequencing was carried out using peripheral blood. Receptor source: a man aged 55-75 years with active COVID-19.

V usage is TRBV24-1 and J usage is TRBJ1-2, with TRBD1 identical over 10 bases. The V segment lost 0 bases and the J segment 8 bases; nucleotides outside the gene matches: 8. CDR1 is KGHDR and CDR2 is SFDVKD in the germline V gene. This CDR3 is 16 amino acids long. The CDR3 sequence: CATSDLPDRGPDGYTF. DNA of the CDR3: TGTGCCACCAGTGATTTGCCAGACAGGGGGCCTGACGGCTACACCTTC.

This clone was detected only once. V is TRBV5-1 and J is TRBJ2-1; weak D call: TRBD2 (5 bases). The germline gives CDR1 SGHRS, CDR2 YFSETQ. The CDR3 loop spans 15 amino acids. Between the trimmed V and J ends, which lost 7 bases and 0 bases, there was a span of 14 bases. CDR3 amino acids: CASEIAPSSYNEQFF. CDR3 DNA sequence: TGCGCCAGCGAAATAGCGCCCAGCTCCTACAATGAGCAGTTCTTC.

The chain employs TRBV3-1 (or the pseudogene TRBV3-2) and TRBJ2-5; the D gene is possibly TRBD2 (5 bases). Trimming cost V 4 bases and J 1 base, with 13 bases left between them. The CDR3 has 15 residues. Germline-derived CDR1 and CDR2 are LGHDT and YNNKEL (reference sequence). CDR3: CASSRGSAGQETQYF. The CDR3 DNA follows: TGTGCCAGCAGCCGCGGGTCCGCGGGCCAAGAGACCCAGTACTTC.

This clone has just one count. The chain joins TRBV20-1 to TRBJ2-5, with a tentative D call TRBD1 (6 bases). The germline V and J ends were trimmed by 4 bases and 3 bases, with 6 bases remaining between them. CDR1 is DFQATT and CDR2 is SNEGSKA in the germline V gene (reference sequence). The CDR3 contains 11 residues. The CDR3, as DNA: TGCAGTGCTAACAGGGAAGAGACCCAGTACTTC. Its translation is CSANREETQYF.

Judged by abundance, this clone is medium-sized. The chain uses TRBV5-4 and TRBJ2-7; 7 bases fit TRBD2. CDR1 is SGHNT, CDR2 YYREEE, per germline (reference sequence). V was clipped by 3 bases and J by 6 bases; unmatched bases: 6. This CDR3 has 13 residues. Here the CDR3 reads CASSWIGGSEQYF. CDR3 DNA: TGTGCCAGCAGCTGGATCGGGGGGAGCGAGCAGTACTTC.

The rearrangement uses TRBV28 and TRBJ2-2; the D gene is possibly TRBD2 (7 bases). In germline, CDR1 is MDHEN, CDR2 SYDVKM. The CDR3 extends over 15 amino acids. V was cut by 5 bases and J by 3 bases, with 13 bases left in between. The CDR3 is CASSRGGLYTGELFF. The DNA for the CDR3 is TGTGCCAGCAGTAGGGGGGGCCTCTACACCGGGGAGCTGTTTTTT.

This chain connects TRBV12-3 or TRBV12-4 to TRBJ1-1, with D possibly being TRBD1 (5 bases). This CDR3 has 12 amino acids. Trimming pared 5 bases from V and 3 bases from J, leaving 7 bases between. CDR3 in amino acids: CASSPGYTEAFF. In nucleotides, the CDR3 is TGTGCCAGCAGTCCAGGGTACACTGAAGCTTTCTTT.

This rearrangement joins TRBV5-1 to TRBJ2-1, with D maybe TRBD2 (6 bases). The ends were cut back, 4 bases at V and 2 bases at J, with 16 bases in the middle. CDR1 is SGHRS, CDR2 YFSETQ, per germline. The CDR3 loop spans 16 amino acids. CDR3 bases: TGCGCCAGCAGCCCCCCCCTCGGGAGCGCCTACAATGAGCAGTTCTTC. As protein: CASSPPLGSAYNEQFF.

CDR3 protein: CASSRGGLAGGGETQYF. For the CDR3, the DNA is TGCGCCAGCAGCAGAGGAGGACTAGCGGGAGGTGGAGAGACCCAGTACTTC. This chain connects TRBV5-1 to TRBJ2-5, with 14 positions matching TRBD2. Germline CDR1 SGHRS, CDR2 YFSETQ. V gave up 4 bases and J gave up 4 bases; unmatched junction bases: 9. The CDR3 totals 17 residues.

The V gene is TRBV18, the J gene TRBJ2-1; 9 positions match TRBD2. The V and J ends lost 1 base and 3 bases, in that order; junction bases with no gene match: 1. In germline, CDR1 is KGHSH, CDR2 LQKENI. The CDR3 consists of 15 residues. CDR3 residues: CASSPLLAGYNEQFF. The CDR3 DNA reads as TGTGCCAGCTCACCACTACTAGCGGGCTACAATGAGCAGTTCTTC.

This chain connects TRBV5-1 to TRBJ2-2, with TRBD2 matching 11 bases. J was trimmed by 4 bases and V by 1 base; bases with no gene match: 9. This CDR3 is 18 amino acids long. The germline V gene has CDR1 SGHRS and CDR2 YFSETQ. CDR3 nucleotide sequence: TGCGCCAGCAGCTTGAGGGATACCGGGACTAGCGGCACCGGGGAGCTGTTTTTT. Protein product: CASSLRDTGTSGTGELFF.

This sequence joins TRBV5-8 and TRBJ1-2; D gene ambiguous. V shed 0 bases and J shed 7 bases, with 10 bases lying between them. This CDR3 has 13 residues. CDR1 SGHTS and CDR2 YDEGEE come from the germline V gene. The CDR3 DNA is TGTGCCAGCAGCTTGGGAATCGGAGCTGGCTACACCTTC. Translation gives CASSLGIGAGYTF.

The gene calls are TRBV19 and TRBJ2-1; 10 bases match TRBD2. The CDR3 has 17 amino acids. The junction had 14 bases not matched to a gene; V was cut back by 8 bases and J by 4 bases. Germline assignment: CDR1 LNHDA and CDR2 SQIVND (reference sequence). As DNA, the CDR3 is TGTGCCAGTGAAACAGGGTTTAGCGGGAGGTCGTACAATGAGCAGTTCTTC. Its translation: CASETGFSGRSYNEQFF.

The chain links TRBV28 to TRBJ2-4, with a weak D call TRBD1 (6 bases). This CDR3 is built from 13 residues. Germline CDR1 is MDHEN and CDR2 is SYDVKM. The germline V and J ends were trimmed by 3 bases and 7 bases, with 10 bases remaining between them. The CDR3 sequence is CASSLFQGNIQYF. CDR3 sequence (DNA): TGTGCCAGCAGTTTGTTCCAGGGGAACATTCAGTACTTC.

This CDR3 reads CASSSDGGREGNEQFF. CDR3 in DNA: TGTGCCAGCAGCTCAGACGGCGGGAGGGAAGGCAATGAGCAGTTCTTC. The chain couples TRBV11-3 to TRBJ2-1; 9 bases fit TRBD2. CDR1 and CDR2 (germline): SGHNT, YENEEA. The CDR3 has 16 amino acids. The junction had 10 bases not matched to a gene; V was cut back by 4 bases and J by 6 bases.

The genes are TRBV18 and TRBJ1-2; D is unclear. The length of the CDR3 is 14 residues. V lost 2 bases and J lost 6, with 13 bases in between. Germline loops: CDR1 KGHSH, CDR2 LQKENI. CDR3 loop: CASSPANLAHGYTF. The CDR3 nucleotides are TGTGCCAGCTCACCAGCCAACTTAGCCCATGGCTACACCTTC.

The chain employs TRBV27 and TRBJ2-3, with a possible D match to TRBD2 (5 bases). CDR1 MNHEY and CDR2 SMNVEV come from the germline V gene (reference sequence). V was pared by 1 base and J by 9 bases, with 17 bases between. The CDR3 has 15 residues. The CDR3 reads CASSLYDPERATQYF. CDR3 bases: TGTGCCAGCAGTTTATACGACCCCGAGAGGGCAACGCAGTATTTT.

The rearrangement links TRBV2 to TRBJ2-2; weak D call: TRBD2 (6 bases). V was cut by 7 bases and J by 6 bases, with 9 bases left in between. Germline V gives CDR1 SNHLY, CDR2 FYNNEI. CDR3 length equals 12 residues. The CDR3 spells CASMLAPGELFF. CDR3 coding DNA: TGTGCCAGCATGCTAGCGCCCGGGGAGCTGTTTTTT.

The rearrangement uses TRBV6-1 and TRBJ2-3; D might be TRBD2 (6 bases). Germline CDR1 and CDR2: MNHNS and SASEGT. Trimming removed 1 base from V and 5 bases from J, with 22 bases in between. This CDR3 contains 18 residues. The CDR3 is CASSEEFRDFGRRDTQYF. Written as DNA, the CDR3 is TGTGCCAGCAGTGAAGAATTCCGGGACTTCGGACGGAGAGATACGCAGTATTTT.

CDR3 amino acids: CASSPLVATNTGELFF. CDR3 nucleotides: TGTGCCAGCTCACCTTTAGTTGCTACCAACACCGGGGAGCTGTTTTTT. The genes are TRBV18 and TRBJ2-2; D is unresolved. This CDR3 contains 16 residues. Germline loops: CDR1 KGHSH, CDR2 LQKENI. With 3 bases removed from V and 2 bases from J, the gap between germline ends came to 13 bases.

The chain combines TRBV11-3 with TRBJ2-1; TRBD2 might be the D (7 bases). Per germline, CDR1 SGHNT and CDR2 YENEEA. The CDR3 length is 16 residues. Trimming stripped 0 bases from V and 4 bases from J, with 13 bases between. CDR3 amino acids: CASSLDAGAPYNEQFF. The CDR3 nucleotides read TGTGCCAGCAGCTTAGACGCGGGGGCTCCGTACAATGAGCAGTTCTTC.

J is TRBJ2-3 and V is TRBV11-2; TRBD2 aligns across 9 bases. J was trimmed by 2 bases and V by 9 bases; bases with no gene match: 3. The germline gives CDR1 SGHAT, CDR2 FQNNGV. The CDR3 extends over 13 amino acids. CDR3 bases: TGTGCCAGTAGCGGGAGCTTCACAGATACGCAGTATTTT. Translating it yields CASSGSFTDTQYF. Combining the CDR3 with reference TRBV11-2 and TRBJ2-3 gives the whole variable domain EAGVAQSPRYKIIEKRQSVAFWCNPISGHATLYWYQQILGQGPKLLIQFQNNGVVDDSQLPKDRFSAERLKGVDSTLKIQPAKLEDSAVYLCASSGSFTDTQYFGPGTRLTVL.

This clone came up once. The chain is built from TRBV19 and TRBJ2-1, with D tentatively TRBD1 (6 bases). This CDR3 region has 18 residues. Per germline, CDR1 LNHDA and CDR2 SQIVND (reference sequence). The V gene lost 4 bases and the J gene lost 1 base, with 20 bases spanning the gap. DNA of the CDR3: TGTGCCAGTAGTACAGGACAGAAAACTAGATCATCCTACAATGAGCAGTTCTTC. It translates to CASSTGQKTRSSYNEQFF.